This TCR beta chain was sequenced during a study of CD8 T cells in ankylosing spondylitis (dated by TCRdb to the late 2010s). At the level of the whole study: To find TCR variants linked to disease, the study profiled T cell receptor beta repertoires in ankylosing spondylitis patients and healthy donors. Peripheral blood was sampled, and synovial fluid was also collected from ankylosing spondylitis patients. The full study cohort comprised roughly 24 ankylosing spondylitis patients and approximately 100 healthy donors. Points the paper makes about the study in general: Significant enrichment of the disease-linked clones was reported in matched synovial fluid samples from ankylosing spondylitis patients. A TCR beta motif of several highly homologous amino acid variants appeared characteristic of blood from ankylosing spondylitis patients. The disease-linked clones showed a CD8+ phenotype and occurred at relatively low frequencies in peripheral blood. Some of the motif variants had been reported before in the synovial fluid and blood of reactive arthritis patients, a finding that suggests common disease-initiation mechanisms.

TCRdb lists the instrument as Illumina HiSeq 2500. TCR beta libraries were prepared by quantitative 5'-RACE with molecular barcodes. Processing in the source paper ran as follows. A new computational method, built on a probabilistic model of VDJ rearrangement, was used to identify disease-linked TCR variants. TCRdb reprocessing: public reads trimmed at Q25 with fastp, clones called with MiXCR, in-frame beta chains kept. Every entry covers one CDR3 protein and lists the most common genes and DNA from its rows. The V and J calls, along with clone size, are taken from TCRdb and not from the paper's own processing. The sample table lists 100,000 to 150,000 distinct CDR3 sequences, 7% to 10% of them with a count of one. Of the sample, more than 3% falls within the top ten clones. The germline V end is reduced by 1 base and the J end by 4 bases; junction bases left unmatched: 2. CDR1 MNHNS and CDR2 SASEGT were looked up in the germline V gene. From cysteine to phenylalanine, the CDR3 is 16 amino acids long. The retained sequence is limited to the CDR3, 48 bases, with the frame set at the first base.

Concerning this clonotype: Its antigen is currently not known. No base qualities exist here, and no much larger clone lies one base off it.

Sequencing was carried out using blood, either unsorted or a sorted T cell fraction (not recorded which). The clonotype originates from a male donor with ankylosing spondylitis or in good health (not recorded which). Here the chain combines TRBV6-1 and TRBJ2-3; the central 13 bases match TRBD2. The CDR3 reads as follows: CASSEGTSGSSDTQYF. The nucleotides are TGTGCCAGCAGTGAAGGGACTAGCGGGAGTTCAGATACGCAGTATTTT.